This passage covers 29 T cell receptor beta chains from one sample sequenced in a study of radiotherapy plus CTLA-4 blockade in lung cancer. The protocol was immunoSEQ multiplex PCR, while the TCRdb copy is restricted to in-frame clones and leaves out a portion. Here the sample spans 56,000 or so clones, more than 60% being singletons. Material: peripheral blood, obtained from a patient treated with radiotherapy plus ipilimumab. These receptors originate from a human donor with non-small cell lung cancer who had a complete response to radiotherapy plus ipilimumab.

DNA of the CDR3: TGTGCCAGCAGTCTGGGGCAGACGAGTGAAAAACTGTTTTTT. Its translation: CASSLGQTSEKLFF. The rearrangement joins TRBV28 to TRBJ1-4; D may be TRBD1 (5 bases). CDR3 length: 14 amino acids. V lost 5 bases to trimming and J lost 7 bases, with 14 bases between them. Germline CDR1 reads MDHEN; CDR2 reads SYDVKM.

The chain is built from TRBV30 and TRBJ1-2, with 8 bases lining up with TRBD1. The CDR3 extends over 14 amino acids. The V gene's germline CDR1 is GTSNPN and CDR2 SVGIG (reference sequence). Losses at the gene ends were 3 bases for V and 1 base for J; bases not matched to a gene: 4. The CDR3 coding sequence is TGTGCCTGGAGCACAGGGGGGGGTAACTATGGCTACACCTTC. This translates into CAWSTGGGNYGYTF. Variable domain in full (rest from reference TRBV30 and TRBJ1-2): SQTIHQWPATLVQPVGSPLSLECTVEGTSNPNLYWYRQAAGRGLQLLFYSVGIGQISSEVPQNLSASRPQDRQFILSSKKLLLSDSGFYLCAWSTGGGNYGYTFGSGTRLTVV.

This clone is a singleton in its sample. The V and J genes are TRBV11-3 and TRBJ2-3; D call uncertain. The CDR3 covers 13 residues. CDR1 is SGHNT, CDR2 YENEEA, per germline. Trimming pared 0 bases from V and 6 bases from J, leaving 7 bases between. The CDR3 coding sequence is TGTGCCAGCAGCTTAGATTTCGAGGATACGCAGTATTTT. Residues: CASSLDFEDTQYF. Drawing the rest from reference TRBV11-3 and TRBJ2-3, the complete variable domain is EAGVVQSPRYKIIEKKQPVAFWCNPISGHNTLYWYLQNLGQGPELLIRYENEEAVDDSQLPKDRFSAERLKGVDSTLKIQPAELGDSAVYLCASSLDFEDTQYFGPGTRLTVL.

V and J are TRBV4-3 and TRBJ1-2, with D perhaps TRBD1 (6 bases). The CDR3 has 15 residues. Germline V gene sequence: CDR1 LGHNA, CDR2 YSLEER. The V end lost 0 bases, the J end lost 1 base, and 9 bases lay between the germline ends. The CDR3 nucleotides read TGCGCCAGCAGCCAAGACCGGGGACATAACTATGGCTACACCTTC. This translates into CASSQDRGHNYGYTF.

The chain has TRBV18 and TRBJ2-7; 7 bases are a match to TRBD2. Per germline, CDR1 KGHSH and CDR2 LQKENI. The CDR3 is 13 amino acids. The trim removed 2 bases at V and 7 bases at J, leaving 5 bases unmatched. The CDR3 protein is CASSPREGSEQYV. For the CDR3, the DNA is TGTGCCAGCTCACCAAGGGAGGGGTCGGAGCAGTACGTC.

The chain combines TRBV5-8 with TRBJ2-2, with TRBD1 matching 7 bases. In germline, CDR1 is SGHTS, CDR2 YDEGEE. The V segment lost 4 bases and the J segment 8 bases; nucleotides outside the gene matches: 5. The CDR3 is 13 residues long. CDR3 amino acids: CASSTDRDGELFF. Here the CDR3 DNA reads TGTGCCAGCAGCACAGACAGGGATGGGGAGCTGTTTTTT.

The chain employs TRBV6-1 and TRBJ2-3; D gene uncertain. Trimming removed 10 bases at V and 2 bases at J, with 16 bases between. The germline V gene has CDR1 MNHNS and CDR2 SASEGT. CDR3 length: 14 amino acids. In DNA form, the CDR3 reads TGTGCCACTAAGCATCCAAGTTCCACAGATACGCAGTATTTT. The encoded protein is CATKHPSSTDTQYF.

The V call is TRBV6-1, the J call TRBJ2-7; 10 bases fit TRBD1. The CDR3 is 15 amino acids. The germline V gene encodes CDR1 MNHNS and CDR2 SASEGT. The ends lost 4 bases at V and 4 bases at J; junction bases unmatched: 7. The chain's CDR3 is CASSVGTGDRYEQYV. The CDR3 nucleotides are TGTGCCAGCAGTGTCGGGACAGGGGATCGGTACGAGCAGTACGTC.

The DNA of the CDR3 is TGTGCCATCACCGTCGTCAGGGATTATGGCTACACCTTC. Amino acids: CAITVVRDYGYTF. The chain combines TRBV10-3 with TRBJ1-2, with TRBD1 as a possible D gene (5 bases). This CDR3 is 13 amino acids long. In germline, CDR1 is ENHRY, CDR2 SYGVKD. Trimming left V 7 bases short and J 5 bases short, with 14 bases between.

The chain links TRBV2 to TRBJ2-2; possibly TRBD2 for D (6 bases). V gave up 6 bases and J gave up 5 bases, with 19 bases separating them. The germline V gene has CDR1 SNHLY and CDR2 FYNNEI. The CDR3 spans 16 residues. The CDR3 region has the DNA TGTGCCAGCAGGGGATCGGGGACTCTCGGGACCGGGGAGCTGTTTTTT. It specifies CASRGSGTLGTGELFF.

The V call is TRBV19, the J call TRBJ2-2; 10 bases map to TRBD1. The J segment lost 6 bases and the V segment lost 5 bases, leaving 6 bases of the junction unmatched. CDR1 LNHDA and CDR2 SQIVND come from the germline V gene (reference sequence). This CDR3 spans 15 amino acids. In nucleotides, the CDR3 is TGTGCCAGTAGTCCGCGGACAGGGGGGGCCGGGGAGCTGTTTTTT. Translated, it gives CASSPRTGGAGELFF.

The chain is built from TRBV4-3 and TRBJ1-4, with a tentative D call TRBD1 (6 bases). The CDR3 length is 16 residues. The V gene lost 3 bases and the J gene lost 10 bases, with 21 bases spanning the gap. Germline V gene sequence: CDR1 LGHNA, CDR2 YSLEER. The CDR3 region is CASSQRGGARVRKLFF. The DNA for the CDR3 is TGCGCCAGCAGCCAGCGAGGGGGAGCAAGAGTTCGAAAACTGTTTTTT.

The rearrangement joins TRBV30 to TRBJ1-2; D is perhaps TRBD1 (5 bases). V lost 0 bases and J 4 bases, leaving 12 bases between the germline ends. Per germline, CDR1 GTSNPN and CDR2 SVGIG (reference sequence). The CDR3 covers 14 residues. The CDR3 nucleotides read TGTGCCTGGAGTGTTGGGACTTCGGGCTATGGCTACACCTTC. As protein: CAWSVGTSGYGYTF.

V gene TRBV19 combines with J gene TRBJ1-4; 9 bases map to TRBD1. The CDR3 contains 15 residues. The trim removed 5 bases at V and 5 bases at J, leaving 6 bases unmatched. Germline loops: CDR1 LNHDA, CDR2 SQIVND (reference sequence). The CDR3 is CASSPGDRVNEKLFF. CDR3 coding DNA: TGTGCCAGTAGTCCGGGGGACAGGGTAAATGAAAAACTGTTTTTT. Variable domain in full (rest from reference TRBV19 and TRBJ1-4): DGGITQSPKYLFRKEGQNVTLSCEQNLNHDAMYWYRQDPGQGLRLIYYSQIVNDFQKGDIAEGYSVSREKKESFPLTVTSAQKNPTAFYLCASSPGDRVNEKLFFGSGTQLSVL.

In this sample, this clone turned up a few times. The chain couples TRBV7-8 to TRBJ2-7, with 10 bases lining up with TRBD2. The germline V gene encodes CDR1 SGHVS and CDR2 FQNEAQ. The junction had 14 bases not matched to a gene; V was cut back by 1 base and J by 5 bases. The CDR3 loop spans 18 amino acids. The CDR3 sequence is CASSLVSSSGRVSNEQYF. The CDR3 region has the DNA TGTGCCAGCAGCTTAGTTTCGTCGAGCGGGAGGGTCTCAAACGAGCAGTACTTC. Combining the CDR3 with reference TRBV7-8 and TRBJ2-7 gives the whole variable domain GAGVSQSPRYKVAKRGQDVALRCDPISGHVSLFWYQQALGQGPEFLTYFQNEAQLDKSGLPSDRFFAERPEGSVSTLKIQRTQQEDSAVYLCASSLVSSSGRVSNEQYFGPGTRLTVT.

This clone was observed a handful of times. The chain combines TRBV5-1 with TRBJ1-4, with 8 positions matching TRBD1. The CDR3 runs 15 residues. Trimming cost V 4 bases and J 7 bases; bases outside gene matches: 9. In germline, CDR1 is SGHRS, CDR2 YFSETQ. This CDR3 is CASSNTGGGSEKLFF. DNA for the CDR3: TGCGCCAGCAGCAATACAGGGGGAGGATCTGAAAAACTGTTTTTT.

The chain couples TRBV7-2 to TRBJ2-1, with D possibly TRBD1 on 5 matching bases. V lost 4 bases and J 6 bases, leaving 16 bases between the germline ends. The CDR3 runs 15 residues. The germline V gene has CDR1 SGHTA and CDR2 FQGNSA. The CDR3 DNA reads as TGTGCCAGCAGCTCTCTAGTAGGTACAGGCAATGAGCAGTTCTTC. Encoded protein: CASSSLVGTGNEQFF.

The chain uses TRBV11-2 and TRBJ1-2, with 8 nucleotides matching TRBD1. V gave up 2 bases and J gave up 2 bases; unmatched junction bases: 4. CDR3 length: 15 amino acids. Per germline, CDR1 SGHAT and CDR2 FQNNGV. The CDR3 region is CASSLNRGYNYGYTF. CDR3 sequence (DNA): TGTGCCAGCAGCTTAAACAGGGGGTACAACTATGGCTACACCTTC.

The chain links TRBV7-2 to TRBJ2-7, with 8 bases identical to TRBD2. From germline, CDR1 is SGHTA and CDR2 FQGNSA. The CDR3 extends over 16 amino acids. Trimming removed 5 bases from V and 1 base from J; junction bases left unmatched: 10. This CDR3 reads CASSLQDSGGSYEQYF. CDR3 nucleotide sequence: TGTGCCAGCAGCCTCCAGGACAGCGGGGGATCCTACGAGCAGTACTTC. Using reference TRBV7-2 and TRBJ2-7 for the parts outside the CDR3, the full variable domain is GAGVSQSPSNKVTEKGKDVELRCDPISGHTALYWYRQSLGQGLEFLIYFQGNSAPDKSGLPSDRFSAERTGGSVSTLTIQRTQQEDSAVYLCASSLQDSGGSYEQYFGPGTRLTVT.

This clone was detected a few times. Written as DNA, the CDR3 is TGTGCCATCAGTACTCCGCGACAGAACACCGGGGAGCTGTTTTTT. Translating it yields CAISTPRQNTGELFF. The rearrangement links TRBV10-3 to TRBJ2-2; D is unclear. The germline gives CDR1 ENHRY, CDR2 SYGVKD. Trimming took off 5 bases at V and 1 base at J, with 11 bases between the two ends. The CDR3 has 15 residues.

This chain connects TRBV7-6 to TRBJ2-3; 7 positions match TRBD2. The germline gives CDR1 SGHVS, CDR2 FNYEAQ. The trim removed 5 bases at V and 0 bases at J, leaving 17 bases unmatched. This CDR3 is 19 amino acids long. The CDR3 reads CASSARKVVAGVSTDTQYF. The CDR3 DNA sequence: TGTGCCAGCAGCGCAAGAAAGGTGGTCGCGGGGGTTAGCACAGATACGCAGTATTTT.

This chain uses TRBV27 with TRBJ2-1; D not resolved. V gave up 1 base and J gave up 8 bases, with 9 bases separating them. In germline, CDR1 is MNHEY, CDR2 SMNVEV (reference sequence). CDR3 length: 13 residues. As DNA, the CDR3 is TGTGCCAGCAGTTTATATCAGAACGATGAGCAGTTCTTC. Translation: CASSLYQNDEQFF.

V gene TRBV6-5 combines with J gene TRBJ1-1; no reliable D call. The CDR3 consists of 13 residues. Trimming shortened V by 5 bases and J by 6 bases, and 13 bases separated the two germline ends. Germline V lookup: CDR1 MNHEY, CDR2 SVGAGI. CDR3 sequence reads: CASSKEPHAEAFF. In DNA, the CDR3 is TGTGCCAGCAGTAAGGAGCCCCACGCTGAAGCTTTCTTT.

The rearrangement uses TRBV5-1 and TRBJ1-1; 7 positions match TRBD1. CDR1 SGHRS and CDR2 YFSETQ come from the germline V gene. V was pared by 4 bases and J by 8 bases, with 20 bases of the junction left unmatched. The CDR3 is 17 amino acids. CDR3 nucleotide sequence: TGCGCCAGCAGCGTCTCCGGGACAGCCGGACGCGTGGCCGAAGCTTTCTTT. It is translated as CASSVSGTAGRVAEAFF.

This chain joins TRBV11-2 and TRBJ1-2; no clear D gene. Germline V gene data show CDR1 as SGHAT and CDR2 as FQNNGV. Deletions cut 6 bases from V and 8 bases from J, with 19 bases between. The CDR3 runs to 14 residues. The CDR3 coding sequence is TGTGCCAGCAGAACGGCCGGACTTTTAGAAGGCTACACCTTC. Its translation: CASRTAGLLEGYTF.

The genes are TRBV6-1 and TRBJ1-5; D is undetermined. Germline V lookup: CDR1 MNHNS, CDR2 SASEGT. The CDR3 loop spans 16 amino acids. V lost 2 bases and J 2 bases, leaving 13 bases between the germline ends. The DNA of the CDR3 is TGTGCCAGCAGTGAACGAGGGCGAAGAGGCAATCAGCCCCAGCATTTT. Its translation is CASSERGRRGNQPQHF.

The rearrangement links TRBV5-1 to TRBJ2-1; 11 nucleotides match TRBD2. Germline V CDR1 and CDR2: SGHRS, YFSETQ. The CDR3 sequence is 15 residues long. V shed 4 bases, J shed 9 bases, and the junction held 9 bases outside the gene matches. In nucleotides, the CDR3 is TGCGCCAGCAGCCCAACTAGCGGGAGTGACGGTGAGCAGTTCTTC. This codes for CASSPTSGSDGEQFF.

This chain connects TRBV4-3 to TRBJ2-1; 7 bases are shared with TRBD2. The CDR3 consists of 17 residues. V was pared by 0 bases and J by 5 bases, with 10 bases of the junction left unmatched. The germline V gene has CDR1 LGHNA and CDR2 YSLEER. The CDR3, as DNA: TGCGCCAGCAGCCAAGATTCATCAGCGGGACTCCACAATGAGCAGTTCTTC. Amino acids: CASSQDSSAGLHNEQFF.

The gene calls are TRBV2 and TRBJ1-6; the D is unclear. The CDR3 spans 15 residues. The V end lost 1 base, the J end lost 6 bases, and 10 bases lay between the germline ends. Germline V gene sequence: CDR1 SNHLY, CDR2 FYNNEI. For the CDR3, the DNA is TGTGCCAGCAGTGAAGGGGGTCGGGGTAATTCACCCCTCCACTTT. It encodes CASSEGGRGNSPLHF.